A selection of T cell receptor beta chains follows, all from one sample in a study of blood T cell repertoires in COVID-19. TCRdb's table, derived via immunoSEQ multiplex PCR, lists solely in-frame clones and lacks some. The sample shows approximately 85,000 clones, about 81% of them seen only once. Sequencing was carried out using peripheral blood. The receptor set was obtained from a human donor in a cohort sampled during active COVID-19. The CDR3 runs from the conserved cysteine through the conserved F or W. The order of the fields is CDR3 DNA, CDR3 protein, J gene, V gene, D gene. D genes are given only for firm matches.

DNA: TGTGCCAGCAGCCCGACAGGGGTTGGCACTGAAGCTTTCTTT; CDR3: CASSPTGVGTEAFF; J: TRBJ1-1; V: TRBV27; D: TRBD1
DNA: TGTGCCAGCAGCTATAGACAGGGTCATGGCTACACCTTC; CDR3: CASSYRQGHGYTF; J: TRBJ1-2; V: TRBV3-1/TRBV3-2; D: TRBD1
DNA: TGCGCCAGCGCTAGAGAGACCCAGTACTTC; CDR3: CASARETQYF; J: TRBJ2-5; V: TRBV10-2; D: .
DNA: TGCGCCAGCACACCGGGACAGCGGAATGAAAAACTGTTTTTT; CDR3: CASTPGQRNEKLFF; J: TRBJ1-4; V: TRBV10-2; D: TRBD1
DNA: TGTGCCAGCAGGCCGGGACAGGCGCAGGGGACCCAGTACTTC; CDR3: CASRPGQAQGTQYF; J: TRBJ2-5; V: TRBV6-5; D: TRBD1
DNA: TGTGCCAGCATTCATGGGACAGCTCAGCCCCAGCATTTT; CDR3: CASIHGTAQPQHF; J: TRBJ1-5; V: TRBV28; D: TRBD1
DNA: TGTGCCAGCAGTTACCTACAGGGGGTAGGCACTGAAGCTTTCTTT; CDR3: CASSYLQGVGTEAFF; J: TRBJ1-1; V: TRBV6-5; D: TRBD1
DNA: TGCGCCAGCAGCCAAGTAGGACTAGTTAGAGATGAGCAGTTCTTC; CDR3: CASSQVGLVRDEQFF; J: TRBJ2-1; V: TRBV4-3; D: TRBD2
DNA: TGCAGTGCTAGTGGGGGGCAGGTGGGAAAACTGTTTTTT; CDR3: CSASGGQVGKLFF; J: TRBJ1-4; V: TRBV20-1; D: .
DNA: TGTGCCAGTCCCCTACGGGTAGACCAAGAGACCCAGTACTTC; CDR3: CASPLRVDQETQYF; J: TRBJ2-5; V: TRBV11-2; D: .
DNA: TGTGCCAGCAGGTCACAGGGGAATGAAAAACTGTTTTTT; CDR3: CASRSQGNEKLFF; J: TRBJ1-4; V: TRBV7-9; D: TRBD1
DNA: TGCGCCAGCAGCCAATCCGGGACAGGGGTTGGCTACACCTTC; CDR3: CASSQSGTGVGYTF; J: TRBJ1-2; V: TRBV4-3; D: TRBD1
DNA: TGTGCCTCTTACCGGGACTTCAACACTGAAGCTTTCTTT; CDR3: CASYRDFNTEAFF; J: TRBJ1-1; V: TRBV6-5; D: .
DNA: TGTGCCAGCAGCCTACAGGGGACCTGGGCCTCTGGGGCCAACGTCCTGACTTTC; CDR3: CASSLQGTWASGANVLTF; J: TRBJ2-6; V: TRBV9; D: TRBD1